A single sample is the source of the 13 T cell receptor beta chains below, sequenced in a study of blood T cell repertoires in COVID-19 (dated by TCRdb to 2019 to 2021). The method behind the library was the immunoSEQ multiplex PCR assay. The immuneACCESS repertoire file appears here via TCRdb, limited to in-frame rearrangements. These files lack a portion of the clones; in checked studies, under half of the deficit traces to unresolved V genes, and the cause of the others is not known. Present in this sample are some 270,000 clones, 80% to 90% of which were seen just once. Roughly 3% of the sample goes to the ten largest clones. Sequenced: PBMCs or T cells enriched from blood (not recorded which). The receptor source for this set is a woman aged 40 to 49 who had been exposed to COVID-19.

This rearrangement joins TRBV18 to TRBJ1-2, with 7 positions matching TRBD1. The germline V gene encodes CDR1 KGHSH and CDR2 LQKENI. After removal of 3 bases from V and 3 bases from J, the junction contained 10 bases not matched to a gene. The CDR3 loop spans 16 amino acids. Here the CDR3 DNA reads TGTGCCAGCTCACCTCATTTTATAGGGGGCGACTATGGCTACACCTTC. Residues: CASSPHFIGGDYGYTF. The full variable domain, its missing parts supplied by reference TRBV18 and TRBJ1-2, is NAGVMQNPRHLVRRRGQEARLRCSPMKGHSHVYWYRQLPEEGLKFMVYLQKENIIDESGMPKERFSAEFPKEGPSILRIQQVVRGDSAAYFCASSPHFIGGDYGYTFGSGTRLTVV.

The chain couples TRBV20-1 to TRBJ2-2; tentatively, D is TRBD2 (6 bases). This CDR3 is 14 amino acids long. Germline CDR1 reads DFQATT; CDR2 reads SNEGSKA (reference sequence). Trimming took 3 bases from V and 1 from J, leaving 9 bases between them. Written as DNA, the CDR3 is TGCAGTGCTAGTATTAGCGGGAACACCGGGGAGCTGTTTTTT. It codes for CSASISGNTGELFF.

The chain recombines TRBV7-2 with TRBJ2-7, with D unresolved. V lost 0 bases, J lost 2 bases, and 8 bases lay in between. The germline V gene encodes CDR1 SGHTA and CDR2 FQGNSA. The CDR3 has 14 amino acids. The CDR3 DNA follows: TGTGCCAGCAGCTTAGCGCCGGGTACCTACGAGCAGTACGTC. Encoded protein: CASSLAPGTYEQYV.

For the CDR3, the DNA is TGTGCCAGCAGCCGACAGGGGAGCAATCAGCCCCAGCATTTT. Translation gives CASSRQGSNQPQHF. The chain recombines TRBV7-9 with TRBJ1-5; 8 nucleotides agree with TRBD1. Trimming removed 5 bases from V and 1 base from J; junction bases left unmatched: 1. Germline V gives CDR1 SEHNR, CDR2 FQNEAQ (reference sequence). This CDR3 spans 14 amino acids.

In this sample, this clone turned up once. The chain couples TRBV28 to TRBJ1-1; perhaps TRBD1 as D (6 bases). The CDR3 is 12 residues long. Germline CDR1 MDHEN, CDR2 SYDVKM. Trimming removed 5 bases at V and 5 bases at J, with 9 bases between. DNA of the CDR3: TGTGCCAGCAGTCTGCAGGGGACTGAAGCTTTCTTT. This gives the protein CASSLQGTEAFF.

The V gene is TRBV6-1, the J gene TRBJ2-2; 7 bases are a match to TRBD1. The V gene's germline CDR1 is MNHNS and CDR2 SASEGT. V was clipped by 3 bases and J by 5 bases; unmatched bases: 6. CDR3 length: 15 amino acids. The CDR3 bases are TGTGCCAGCAGTGATGGGGACAGTTATACCGGGGAGCTGTTTTTT. Translating it yields CASSDGDSYTGELFF.

The J gene is TRBJ1-6, the V gene TRBV27, with D unclear. This CDR3 has 16 residues. From germline, CDR1 is MNHEY and CDR2 SMNVEV (reference sequence). V lost 5 bases and J lost 4, with 15 bases in between. CDR3 DNA sequence: TGTGCCAGCAGTCCCCTTGACTTTGCATATAATTCACCCCTCCACTTT. It yields the protein CASSPLDFAYNSPLHF.

This chain connects TRBV29-1 to TRBJ1-3; D not certain. CDR3 length: 11 residues. Germline CDR1 SQVTM, CDR2 ANQGSEA. Trimming pared 4 bases from V and 8 bases from J, leaving 9 bases between. The CDR3 coding sequence is TGCAGCGTTGTATCCGTAGACACCATATATTTT. Translated, it gives CSVVSVDTIYF.

V and J are TRBV5-4 and TRBJ2-7; 8 bases are shared with TRBD2. The CDR3 totals 13 residues. The V gene's germline CDR1 is SGHNT and CDR2 YYREEE (reference sequence). After removal of 3 bases from V and 4 bases from J, the junction contained 3 bases not matched to a gene. The CDR3 sequence is CASSSSGGYEQYF. CDR3 in DNA: TGTGCCAGCAGCTCCTCGGGGGGGTACGAGCAGTACTTC.

The DNA of the CDR3 is TGTGCCAGCAGCTTAGGTGGGACAGGGGGACGCGGCTACACCTTC. It translates to CASSLGGTGGRGYTF. The rearrangement uses TRBV11-2 and TRBJ1-2, with 11 bases that match TRBD1. With V trimmed by 1 base and J by 8 bases, 6 bases remained unmatched. In germline, CDR1 is SGHAT, CDR2 FQNNGV. The CDR3 spans 15 residues.

This clone occurred a few times. The chain carries TRBV27 and TRBJ2-7; 8 positions agree with TRBD1. Looked up from germline, CDR1 is MNHEY and CDR2 is SMNVEV (reference sequence). CDR3 length: 14 residues. The ends lost 5 bases at V and 1 base at J; junction bases unmatched: 4. CDR3 loop: CASSARTGSYEQYF. In nucleotides, the CDR3 is TGTGCCAGCAGTGCCAGGACAGGGTCCTACGAGCAGTACTTC.

The genes are TRBV27 and TRBJ1-5, with 9 bases identical to TRBD1. The CDR3 runs to 15 residues. The junction had 9 bases not matched to a gene; V was cut back by 10 bases and J by 2 bases. Per germline, CDR1 MNHEY and CDR2 SMNVEV (reference sequence). CDR3 sequence (DNA): TGTGCCAACACCGGGACAGGGTTCGGCAATCAGCCCCAGCATTTT. Translation: CANTGTGFGNQPQHF.

The genes are TRBV9 and TRBJ1-2; no firm D call. Germline V lookup: CDR1 SGDLS, CDR2 YYNGEE. V was cut by 1 base and J by 6 bases, with 13 bases left in between. The CDR3 loop spans 14 amino acids. CDR3 sequence: CASSVLTGFDGYTF. Here the CDR3 DNA reads TGTGCCAGCAGCGTATTAACGGGTTTTGATGGCTACACCTTC.